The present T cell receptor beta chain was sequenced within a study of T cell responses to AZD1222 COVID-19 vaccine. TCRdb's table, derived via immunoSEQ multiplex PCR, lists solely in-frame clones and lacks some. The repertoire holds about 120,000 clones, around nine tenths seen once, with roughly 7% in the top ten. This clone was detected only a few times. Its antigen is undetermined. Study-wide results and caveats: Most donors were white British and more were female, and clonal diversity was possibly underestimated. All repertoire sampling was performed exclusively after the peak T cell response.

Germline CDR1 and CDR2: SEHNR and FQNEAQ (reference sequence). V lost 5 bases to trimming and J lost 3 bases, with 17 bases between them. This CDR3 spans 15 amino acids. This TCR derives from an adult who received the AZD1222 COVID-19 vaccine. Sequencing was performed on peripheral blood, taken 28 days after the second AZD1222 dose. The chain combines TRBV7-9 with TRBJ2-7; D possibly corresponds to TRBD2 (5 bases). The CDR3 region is CASSQISGRGYEQYF. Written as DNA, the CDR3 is TGTGCCAGCAGCCAAATCTCAGGCCGGGGCTACGAGCAGTACTTC.